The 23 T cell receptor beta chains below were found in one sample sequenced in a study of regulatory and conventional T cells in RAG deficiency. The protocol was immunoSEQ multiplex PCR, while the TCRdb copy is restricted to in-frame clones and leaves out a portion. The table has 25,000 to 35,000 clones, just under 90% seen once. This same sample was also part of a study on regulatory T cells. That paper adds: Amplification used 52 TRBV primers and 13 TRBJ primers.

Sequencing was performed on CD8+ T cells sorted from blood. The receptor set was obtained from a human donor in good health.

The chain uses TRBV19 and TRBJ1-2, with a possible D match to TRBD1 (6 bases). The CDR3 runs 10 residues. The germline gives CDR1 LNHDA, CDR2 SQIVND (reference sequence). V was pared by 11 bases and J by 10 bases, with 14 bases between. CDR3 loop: CACQGTFYTF. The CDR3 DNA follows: TGTGCCTGTCAGGGGACTTTCTACACCTTC.

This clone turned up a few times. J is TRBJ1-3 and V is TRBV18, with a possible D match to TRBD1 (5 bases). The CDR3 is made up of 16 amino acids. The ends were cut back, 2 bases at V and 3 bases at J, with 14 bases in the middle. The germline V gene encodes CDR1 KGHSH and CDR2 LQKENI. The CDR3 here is CASSPRQITIGNTIYF. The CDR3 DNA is TGTGCCAGCTCACCAAGACAGATTACTATTGGAAACACCATATATTTT.

The CDR3 here is CASSLGTEQYF. The CDR3 nucleotides are TGTGCCAGCAGTCTCGGGACCGAGCAGTACTTC. V usage is TRBV6-5 and J usage is TRBJ2-7; TRBD1 or TRBD2 may be the D gene (5 bases each). The germline V gene has CDR1 MNHEY and CDR2 SVGAGI. This CDR3 contains 11 residues. The germline V and J ends were trimmed by 5 bases and 6 bases, with 8 bases remaining between them.

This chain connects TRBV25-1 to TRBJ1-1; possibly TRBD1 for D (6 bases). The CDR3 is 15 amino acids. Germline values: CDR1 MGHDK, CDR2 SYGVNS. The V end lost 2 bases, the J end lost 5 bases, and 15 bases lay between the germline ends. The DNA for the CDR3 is TGTGCCAGCAGTGAAAGCCTGACAGGAGGGACTGAAGCTTTCTTT. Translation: CASSESLTGGTEAFF.

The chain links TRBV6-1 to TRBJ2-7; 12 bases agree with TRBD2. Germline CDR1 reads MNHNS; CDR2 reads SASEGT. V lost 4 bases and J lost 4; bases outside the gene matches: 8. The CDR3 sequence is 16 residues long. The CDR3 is CASSGAVTSGGYEQYF. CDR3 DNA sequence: TGTGCCAGCAGTGGTGCCGTGACTAGCGGGGGTTACGAGCAGTACTTC.

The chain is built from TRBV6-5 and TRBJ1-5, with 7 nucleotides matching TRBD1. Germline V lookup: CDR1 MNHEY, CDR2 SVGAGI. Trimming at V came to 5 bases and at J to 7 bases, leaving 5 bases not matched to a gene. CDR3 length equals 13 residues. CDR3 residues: CASSGTDFQPQHF. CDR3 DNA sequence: TGTGCCAGCAGTGGGACAGATTTCCAGCCCCAGCATTTT.

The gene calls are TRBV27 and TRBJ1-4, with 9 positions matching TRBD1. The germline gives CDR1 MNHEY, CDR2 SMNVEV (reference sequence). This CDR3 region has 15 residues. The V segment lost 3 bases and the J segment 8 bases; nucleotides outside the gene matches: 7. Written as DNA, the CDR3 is TGTGCCAGCAGTTTGGGGGGACAGGGAATGGAAAAACTGTTTTTT. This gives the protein CASSLGGQGMEKLFF.

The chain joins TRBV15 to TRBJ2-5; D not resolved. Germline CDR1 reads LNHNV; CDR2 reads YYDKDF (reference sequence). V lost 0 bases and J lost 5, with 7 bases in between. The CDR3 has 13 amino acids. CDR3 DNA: TGTGCCACCAGCAGAGATCGCGTCGAGACCCAGTACTTC. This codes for CATSRDRVETQYF.

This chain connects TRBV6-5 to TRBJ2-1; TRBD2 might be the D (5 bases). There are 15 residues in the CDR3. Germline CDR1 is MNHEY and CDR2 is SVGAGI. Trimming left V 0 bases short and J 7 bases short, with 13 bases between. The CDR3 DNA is TGTGCCAGCAGTTACTCGTTGATCGGGATAAATGAGCAGTTCTTC. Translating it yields CASSYSLIGINEQFF.

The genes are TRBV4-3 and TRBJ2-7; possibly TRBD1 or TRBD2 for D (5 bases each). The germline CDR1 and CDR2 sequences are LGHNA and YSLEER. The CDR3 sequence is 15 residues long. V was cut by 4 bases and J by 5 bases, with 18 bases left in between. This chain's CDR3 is CASSRGTGRFDEQYF. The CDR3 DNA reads TGCGCCAGCAGCCGAGGGACGGGAAGGTTCGACGAGCAGTACTTC.

CDR3: CASSLDPGSGTEAFF. The CDR3 coding sequence is TGTGCCAGCAGCTTGGACCCGGGATCGGGCACTGAAGCTTTCTTT. The genes are TRBV5-6 and TRBJ1-1; D gene ambiguous. This CDR3 contains 15 residues. Germline CDR1 is SGHDT and CDR2 is YYEEEE. V shed 0 bases and J shed 4 bases, with 13 bases lying between them. The full variable domain, rest sourced from reference TRBV5-6 and TRBJ1-1, is DAGVTQSPTHLIKTRGQQVTLRCSPKSGHDTVSWYQQALGQGPQFIFQYYEEEERQRGNFPDRFSGHQFPNYSSELNVNALLLGDSALYLCASSLDPGSGTEAFFGQGTRLTVV.

The CDR3 region has the DNA TGTGCCAGCAGCTTAGGCGGGCTGAGCACAGATACGCAGTATTTT. It yields the protein CASSLGGLSTDTQYF. J is TRBJ2-3 and V is TRBV13; the D is unclear. Germline values: CDR1 PRHDT, CDR2 FYEKMQ (reference sequence). There are 15 residues in the CDR3. The V gene lost 0 bases and the J gene lost 0 bases, with 7 bases spanning the gap.

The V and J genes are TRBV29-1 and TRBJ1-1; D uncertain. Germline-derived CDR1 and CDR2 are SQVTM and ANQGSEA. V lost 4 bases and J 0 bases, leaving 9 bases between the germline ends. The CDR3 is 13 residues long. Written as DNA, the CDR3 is TGCAGCGTTGTGTCAGCAATGAACACTGAAGCTTTCTTT. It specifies CSVVSAMNTEAFF.

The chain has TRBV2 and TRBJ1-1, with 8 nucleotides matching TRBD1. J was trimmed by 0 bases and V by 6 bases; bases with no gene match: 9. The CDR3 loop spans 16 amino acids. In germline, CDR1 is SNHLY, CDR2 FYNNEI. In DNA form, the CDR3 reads TGTGCCAGCAGAGAGGACAGGGTGGGAATGAACACTGAAGCTTTCTTT. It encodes CASREDRVGMNTEAFF.

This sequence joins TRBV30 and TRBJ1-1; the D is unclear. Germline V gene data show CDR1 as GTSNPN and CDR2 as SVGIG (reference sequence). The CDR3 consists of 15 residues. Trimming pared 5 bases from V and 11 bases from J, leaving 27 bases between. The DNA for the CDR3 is TGTGCCTGGGGGAACGAGGAGGCCGTCTTCTTTCGTGCTTTCTTT. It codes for CAWGNEEAVFFRAFF.

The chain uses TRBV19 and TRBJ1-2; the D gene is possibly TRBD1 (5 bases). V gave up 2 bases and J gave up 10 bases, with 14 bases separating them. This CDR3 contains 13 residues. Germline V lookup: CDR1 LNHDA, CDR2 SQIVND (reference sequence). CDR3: CASSIMDTPVYTF. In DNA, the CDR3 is TGTGCCAGTAGTATAATGGACACTCCAGTCTACACCTTC.

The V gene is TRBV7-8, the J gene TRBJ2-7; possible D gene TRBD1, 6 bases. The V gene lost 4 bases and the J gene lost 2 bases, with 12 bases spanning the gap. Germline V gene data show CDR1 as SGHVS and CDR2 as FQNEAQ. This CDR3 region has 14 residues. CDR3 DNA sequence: TGTGCCAGCAGCTCCCAGGGGCCGGCCTACGAGCAGTACTTC. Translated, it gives CASSSQGPAYEQYF.

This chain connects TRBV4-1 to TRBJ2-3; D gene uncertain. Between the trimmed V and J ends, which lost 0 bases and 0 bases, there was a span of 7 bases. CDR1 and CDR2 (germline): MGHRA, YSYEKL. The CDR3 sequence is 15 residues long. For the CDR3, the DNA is TGCGCCAGCAGCCAAGAATCTCGTAGCACAGATACGCAGTATTTT. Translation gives CASSQESRSTDTQYF.

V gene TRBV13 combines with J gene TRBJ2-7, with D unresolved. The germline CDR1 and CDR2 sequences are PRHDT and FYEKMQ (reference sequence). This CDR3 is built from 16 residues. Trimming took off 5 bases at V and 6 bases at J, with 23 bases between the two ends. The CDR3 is CASSTRTVIGPGEQYF. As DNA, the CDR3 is TGTGCCAGCAGCACGAGGACCGTTATCGGGCCCGGCGAGCAGTACTTC.

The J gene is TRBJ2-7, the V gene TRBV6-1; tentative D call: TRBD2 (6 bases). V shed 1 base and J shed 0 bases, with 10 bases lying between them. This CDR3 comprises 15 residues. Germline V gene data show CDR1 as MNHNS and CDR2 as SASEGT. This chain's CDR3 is CASSEVAGSSYEQYF. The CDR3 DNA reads TGTGCCAGCAGTGAAGTCGCGGGAAGCTCCTACGAGCAGTACTTC.

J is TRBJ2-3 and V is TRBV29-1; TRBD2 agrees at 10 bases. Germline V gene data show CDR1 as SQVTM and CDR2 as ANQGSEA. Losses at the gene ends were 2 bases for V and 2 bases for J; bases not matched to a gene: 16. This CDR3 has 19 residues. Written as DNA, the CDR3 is TGCAGCGTTGAATGGTCACTAGCGGGACTGAGTAGACTCACAGATACGCAGTATTTT. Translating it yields CSVEWSLAGLSRLTDTQYF.

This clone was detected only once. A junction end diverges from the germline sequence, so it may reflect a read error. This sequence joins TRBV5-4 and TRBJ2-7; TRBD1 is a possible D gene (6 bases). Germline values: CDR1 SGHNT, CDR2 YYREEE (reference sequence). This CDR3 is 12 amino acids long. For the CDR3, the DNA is TGTGCTAGCACAGGGAATTCCTACGAGCAGTACTTC. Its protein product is CASTGNSYEQYF.

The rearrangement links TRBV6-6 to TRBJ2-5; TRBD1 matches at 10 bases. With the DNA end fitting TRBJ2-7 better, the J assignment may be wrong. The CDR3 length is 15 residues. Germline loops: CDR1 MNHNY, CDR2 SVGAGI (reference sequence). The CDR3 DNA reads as TGTGCCAGCAGCCCTGGTAGGGACAGGGGTTACGAGCAGTACTTC. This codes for CASSPGRDRGYEQYF.